Listed below are T cell receptor beta chains from one sample, sequenced in a study of T cell responses to AZD1222 COVID-19 vaccine. Clones were read by immunoSEQ multiplex PCR, and TCRdb kept only the in-frame ones, dropping some. The sample has about 130,000 clones, about 80% seen once; the top ten hold about 4%. The sequencing used peripheral blood, collected on day 0 of AZD1222 vaccination. The receptors derive from an adult in good health. CDR3s include the opening cysteine and the closing phenylalanine or tryptophan. A D gene is named only where the DNA matches it firmly. Rows give clone size only sometimes, using once, few, many, or a class for an expanded clone.

clone size: .; D gene: TRBD1; V gene: TRBV19; J gene: TRBJ1-5; CDR3 protein: CASSKTGFNQPQHF; CDR3 DNA: TGTGCCAGTAGTAAGACAGGGTTTAATCAGCCCCAGCATTTT
clone size: .; D gene: .; V gene: TRBV7-8; J gene: TRBJ1-3; CDR3 protein: CASSSGQLGGNTIYF; CDR3 DNA: TGTGCCAGCAGCAGTGGACAGCTAGGGGGAAACACCATATATTTT
clone size: .; D gene: .; V gene: TRBV6-5; J gene: TRBJ1-6; CDR3 protein: CASKPKINSPLHF; CDR3 DNA: TGTGCCAGCAAACCAAAAATTAATTCACCCCTCCACTTT
clone size: .; D gene: .; V gene: TRBV6-5; J gene: TRBJ2-6; CDR3 protein: CASKGGSSGANVLTF; CDR3 DNA: TGTGCCAGCAAGGGGGGCAGCTCTGGGGCCAACGTCCTGACTTTC
clone size: .; D gene: .; V gene: TRBV7-8; J gene: TRBJ1-2; CDR3 protein: CASSLGIQGVSYGYTF; CDR3 DNA: TGTGCCAGCAGCTTAGGGATACAGGGAGTGAGCTATGGCTACACCTTC
clone size: few; D gene: TRBD1; V gene: TRBV4-1; J gene: TRBJ2-3; CDR3 protein: CASRGTGGTNTQYF; CDR3 DNA: TGCGCCAGTAGGGGGACAGGGGGCACAAATACGCAGTATTTT
clone size: .; D gene: TRBD1; V gene: TRBV5-6; J gene: TRBJ1-2; CDR3 protein: CASTLIGPGQLDGGYTF; CDR3 DNA: TGTGCCAGCACCCTGATAGGGCCGGGACAGTTAGATGGAGGCTACACCTTC
clone size: .; D gene: .; V gene: TRBV6-1; J gene: TRBJ1-2; CDR3 protein: CASSEVGAYGYTF; CDR3 DNA: TGTGCCAGCAGTGAAGTCGGTGCCTATGGCTACACCTTC
clone size: .; D gene: TRBD1; V gene: TRBV19; J gene: TRBJ1-6; CDR3 protein: CASTAGGWDNSPLHF; CDR3 DNA: TGTGCCAGTACAGCAGGGGGATGGGATAATTCACCCCTCCACTTT
clone size: .; D gene: .; V gene: TRBV25-1; J gene: TRBJ2-1; CDR3 protein: CASTMGYNEQFF; CDR3 DNA: TGTGCCAGCACGATGGGGTACAATGAGCAGTTCTTC
clone size: .; D gene: TRBD1; V gene: TRBV5-1; J gene: TRBJ1-2; CDR3 protein: CASSADRARGYTF; CDR3 DNA: TGCGCCAGCAGCGCGGACAGGGCCAGAGGCTACACCTTC
clone size: .; D gene: TRBD2; V gene: TRBV29-1; J gene: TRBJ2-1; CDR3 protein: CSGRSGGNEQFF; CDR3 DNA: TGCAGCGGTAGATCCGGGGGGAATGAGCAGTTCTTC
clone size: .; D gene: TRBD1; V gene: TRBV19; J gene: TRBJ1-5; CDR3 protein: CASSKRDGTGAGDQPQHF; CDR3 DNA: TGTGCCAGTAGTAAGAGGGACGGGACAGGGGCCGGAGATCAGCCCCAGCATTTT
clone size: .; D gene: .; V gene: TRBV28; J gene: TRBJ1-3; CDR3 protein: CASSLGGASGNTIYF; CDR3 DNA: TGTGCCAGCAGTTTGGGGGGGGCCTCTGGAAACACCATATATTTT
clone size: .; D gene: .; V gene: TRBV18; J gene: TRBJ1-2; CDR3 protein: CASSPQGNYGYTF; CDR3 DNA: TGTGCCAGCTCACCACAGGGGAACTATGGCTACACCTTC
clone size: once; D gene: TRBD1; V gene: TRBV5-1; J gene: TRBJ1-5; CDR3 protein: CASSPGTGGPQPQHF; CDR3 DNA: TGCGCCAGCAGCCCCGGGACAGGGGGCCCTCAGCCCCAGCATTTT
clone size: once; D gene: .; V gene: TRBV7-3; J gene: TRBJ1-2; CDR3 protein: CASNLGRVGNYGYTF; CDR3 DNA: TGTGCCAGCAACCTGGGAAGGGTTGGGAACTATGGCTACACCTTC
clone size: .; D gene: .; V gene: TRBV28; J gene: TRBJ1-1; CDR3 protein: CASSSYTEAFF; CDR3 DNA: TGTGCCAGCAGTTCTTACACTGAAGCTTTCTTT
clone size: .; D gene: TRBD1; V gene: TRBV18; J gene: TRBJ1-4; CDR3 protein: CASSGSPLGQVTANEKLFF; CDR3 DNA: TGTGCCAGCTCAGGATCTCCGTTGGGACAGGTTACGGCTAATGAAAAACTGTTTTTT
clone size: .; D gene: .; V gene: TRBV5-4; J gene: TRBJ1-4; CDR3 protein: CASSLGSATNEKLFF; CDR3 DNA: TGTGCCAGCAGCTTGGGAAGTGCAACTAATGAAAAACTGTTTTTT
clone size: .; D gene: .; V gene: TRBV6-5; J gene: TRBJ1-3; CDR3 protein: CASSYGGISGNTIYF; CDR3 DNA: TGTGCCAGCAGTTACGGGGGCATCTCTGGAAACACCATATATTTT
clone size: .; D gene: .; V gene: TRBV3-1/TRBV3-2; J gene: TRBJ1-1; CDR3 protein: CASSPLGGTEAFF; CDR3 DNA: TGTGCCAGCAGCCCACTGGGGGGGACTGAAGCTTTCTTT
clone size: .; D gene: .; V gene: TRBV6-1; J gene: TRBJ2-5; CDR3 protein: CASSEVVPRAETQYF; CDR3 DNA: TGTGCCAGCAGTGAAGTTGTCCCCCGAGCGGAGACCCAGTACTTC
clone size: .; D gene: .; V gene: TRBV5-4; J gene: TRBJ2-3; CDR3 protein: CASSVDQGTDTQYF; CDR3 DNA: TGTGCCAGCAGCGTCGATCAGGGGACAGATACGCAGTATTTT
clone size: .; D gene: TRBD1; V gene: TRBV18; J gene: TRBJ1-4; CDR3 protein: CASSPRGNEKLFF; CDR3 DNA: TGTGCCAGCTCACCCAGGGGGAATGAAAAACTGTTTTTT
clone size: .; D gene: .; V gene: TRBV7-3; J gene: TRBJ1-2; CDR3 protein: CASSSSRDGYTF; CDR3 DNA: TGTGCCAGCAGCTCCTCCAGGGATGGCTACACCTTC
clone size: .; D gene: TRBD1; V gene: TRBV5-1; J gene: TRBJ2-5; CDR3 protein: CASSFTGQGGGETQYF; CDR3 DNA: TGCGCCAGCAGCTTTACGGGACAGGGAGGAGGAGAGACCCAGTACTTC
clone size: .; D gene: .; V gene: TRBV19; J gene: TRBJ1-1; CDR3 protein: CASKGQAVNTEAFF; CDR3 DNA: TGTGCCAGTAAAGGGCAGGCGGTGAACACTGAAGCTTTCTTT
clone size: .; D gene: .; V gene: TRBV5-1; J gene: TRBJ1-1; CDR3 protein: CASSLGIILRGTEAFF; CDR3 DNA: TGCGCCAGCAGCTTGGGGATTATTTTGCGGGGCACTGAAGCTTTCTTT
clone size: .; D gene: .; V gene: TRBV2; J gene: TRBJ1-1; CDR3 protein: CASSGSVNTEAFF; CDR3 DNA: TGTGCCAGCAGTGGAAGCGTGAACACTGAAGCTTTCTTT
clone size: .; D gene: .; V gene: TRBV6-5; J gene: TRBJ1-5; CDR3 protein: CASSYQGFTPQHF; CDR3 DNA: TGTGCCAGCAGTTATCAGGGCTTTACGCCCCAGCATTTT
clone size: .; D gene: .; V gene: TRBV5-4; J gene: TRBJ1-1; CDR3 protein: CASSPSQGRTEAFF; CDR3 DNA: TGTGCCAGCAGCCCCAGCCAGGGCCGGACTGAAGCTTTCTTT
clone size: .; D gene: TRBD1; V gene: TRBV9; J gene: TRBJ1-2; CDR3 protein: CASSSRDRETLF; CDR3 DNA: TGTGCCAGCAGCTCCCGGGACAGAGAAACTCTCTTC
clone size: .; D gene: .; V gene: TRBV27; J gene: TRBJ1-1; CDR3 protein: CASTPGAFF; CDR3 DNA: TGTGCCAGCACCCCCGGTGCTTTCTTT
clone size: .; D gene: .; V gene: TRBV28; J gene: TRBJ1-5; CDR3 protein: CASSPYSNQPQHF; CDR3 DNA: TGTGCCAGCAGCCCCTATAGCAATCAGCCCCAGCATTTT
clone size: .; D gene: .; V gene: TRBV5-1; J gene: TRBJ1-5; CDR3 protein: CASSLGQNQPQHF; CDR3 DNA: TGCGCCAGCAGCTTGGGCCAGAACCAGCCCCAGCATTTT
clone size: .; D gene: .; V gene: TRBV6-5; J gene: TRBJ1-5; CDR3 protein: CASSKGQVSNQPQHF; CDR3 DNA: TGTGCCAGCAGCAAGGGGCAGGTTAGCAATCAGCCCCAGCATTTT
clone size: .; D gene: TRBD2; V gene: TRBV3-1/TRBV3-2; J gene: TRBJ2-7; CDR3 protein: CASSQDASGGAGEQYF; CDR3 DNA: TGTGCCAGCAGCCAAGATGCTAGCGGGGGGGCGGGCGAGCAGTACTTC
clone size: once; D gene: .; V gene: TRBV11-2; J gene: TRBJ1-1; CDR3 protein: CASSLVGLKNTEAFF; CDR3 DNA: TGTGCCAGCAGCTTAGTAGGACTTAAGAACACTGAAGCTTTCTTT
clone size: .; D gene: .; V gene: TRBV7-3; J gene: TRBJ1-1; CDR3 protein: CASSSQMNTEAFF; CDR3 DNA: TGTGCCAGCAGCTCCCAGATGAACACTGAAGCTTTCTTT
clone size: .; D gene: .; V gene: TRBV10-3; J gene: TRBJ1-5; CDR3 protein: CAISDSEWSNQPQHF; CDR3 DNA: TGTGCCATCAGTGACAGCGAGTGGTCCAATCAGCCCCAGCATTTT
clone size: .; D gene: TRBD1; V gene: TRBV5-4; J gene: TRBJ1-3; CDR3 protein: CASSLDRDTGNTIYF; CDR3 DNA: TGTGCCAGCAGCTTAGACAGGGATACTGGAAACACCATATATTTT
clone size: .; D gene: .; V gene: TRBV9; J gene: TRBJ2-2; CDR3 protein: CASSPLTVNTGELFF; CDR3 DNA: TGTGCCAGCAGCCCCCTGACAGTGAACACCGGGGAGCTGTTTTTT
clone size: .; D gene: .; V gene: TRBV2; J gene: TRBJ1-1; CDR3 protein: CASSDSFEAFF; CDR3 DNA: TGTGCCAGCTCGGACAGTTTTGAAGCTTTCTTT
clone size: .; D gene: .; V gene: TRBV19; J gene: TRBJ1-3; CDR3 protein: CVVRGNSGNTIYF; CDR3 DNA: TGTGTCGTGCGGGGGAACTCTGGAAACACCATATATTTT
clone size: .; D gene: TRBD1; V gene: TRBV24-1; J gene: TRBJ2-5; CDR3 protein: CATSLGGQGAGQETQYF; CDR3 DNA: TGTGCCACCAGTTTAGGGGGACAGGGGGCGGGACAAGAGACCCAGTACTTC
clone size: .; D gene: .; V gene: TRBV6-1; J gene: TRBJ1-5; CDR3 protein: CASSEIPDPIGNQPQHF; CDR3 DNA: TGTGCCAGCAGTGAGATCCCAGACCCCATAGGGAATCAGCCCCAGCATTTT
clone size: .; D gene: .; V gene: TRBV20-1; J gene: TRBJ1-2; CDR3 protein: CSARGSWGYTF; CDR3 DNA: TGCAGTGCTAGAGGGTCGTGGGGCTACACCTTC
clone size: few; D gene: .; V gene: TRBV7-9; J gene: TRBJ2-7; CDR3 protein: CASSRQVNYEQYF; CDR3 DNA: TGTGCCAGCAGCAGACAGGTAAACTACGAGCAGTACTTC
clone size: .; D gene: .; V gene: TRBV5-1; J gene: TRBJ1-1; CDR3 protein: CASRTEIFTEAFF; CDR3 DNA: TGCGCCAGCAGAACCGAAATATTCACTGAAGCTTTCTTT
clone size: .; D gene: TRBD2; V gene: TRBV30; J gene: TRBJ2-7; CDR3 protein: CAWNYGGSGVRNEQYF; CDR3 DNA: TGTGCCTGGAATTACGGGGGGTCAGGAGTAAGGAATGAGCAGTACTTC
clone size: .; D gene: .; V gene: TRBV5-1; J gene: TRBJ1-2; CDR3 protein: CASTDGTYGYTF; CDR3 DNA: TGCGCCAGCACAGACGGGACTTATGGCTACACCTTC